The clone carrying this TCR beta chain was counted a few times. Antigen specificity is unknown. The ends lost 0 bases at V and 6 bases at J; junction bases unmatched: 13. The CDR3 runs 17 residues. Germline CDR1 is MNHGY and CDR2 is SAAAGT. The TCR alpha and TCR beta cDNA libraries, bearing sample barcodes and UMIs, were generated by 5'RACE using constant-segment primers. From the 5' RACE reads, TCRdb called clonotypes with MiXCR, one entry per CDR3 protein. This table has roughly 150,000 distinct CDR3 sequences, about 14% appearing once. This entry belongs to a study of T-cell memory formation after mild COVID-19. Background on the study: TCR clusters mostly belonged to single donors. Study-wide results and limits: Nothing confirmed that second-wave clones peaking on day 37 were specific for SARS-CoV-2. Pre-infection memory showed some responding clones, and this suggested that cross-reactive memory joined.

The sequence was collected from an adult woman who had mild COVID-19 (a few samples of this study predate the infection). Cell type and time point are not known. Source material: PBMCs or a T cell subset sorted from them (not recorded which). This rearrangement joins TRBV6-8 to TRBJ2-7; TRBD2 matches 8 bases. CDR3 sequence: CASSYSPDGTRIIEQYF. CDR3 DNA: TGTGCCAGCAGTTACTCCCCCGACGGGACTAGGATCATCGAGCAGTACTTC.